Listed here are 17 T cell receptor beta chains from one sample, sequenced in a study of blood T cell repertoires in COVID-19. The table came from immunoSEQ multiplex PCR; TCRdb's copy has only in-frame clones and leaves some out. The sample includes roughly 460,000 clones, 80% to 90% of them seen just once. The sample consisted of peripheral blood. The receptor set was obtained from a man between 18 and 29 years old with COVID-19, enrolled during active disease.

The V and J genes are TRBV6-6 and TRBJ2-1; 7 nucleotides agree with TRBD1. The length of the CDR3 is 14 residues. CDR1 is MNHNY and CDR2 is SVGAGI in the germline V gene (reference sequence). Losses at the gene ends were 0 bases for V and 8 bases for J; bases not matched to a gene: 4. The CDR3 reads CASSYSIGGHEQFF. The CDR3 region has the DNA TGTGCCAGCAGTTACTCGATAGGGGGCCATGAGCAGTTCTTC.

This clone was detected only a few times. V gene TRBV6-5 combines with J gene TRBJ2-2; D perhaps matches TRBD2 (6 bases). The CDR3 is 15 residues long. With 6 bases removed from V and 3 bases from J, the gap between germline ends came to 14 bases. Germline values: CDR1 MNHEY, CDR2 SVGAGI. The CDR3 here is CASSTGTQDTGELFF. CDR3 nucleotide sequence: TGTGCCAGCAGCACCGGGACTCAGGACACCGGGGAGCTGTTTTTT.

The chain uses TRBV2 and TRBJ2-1, with 12 nucleotides matching TRBD2. V lost 6 bases to trimming and J lost 4 bases; unmatched junction nucleotides: 7. The CDR3 is made up of 16 amino acids. Germline values: CDR1 SNHLY, CDR2 FYNNEI. CDR3 loop: CASRYTSGGMYNEQFF. The DNA of the CDR3 is TGTGCCAGCAGGTACACTAGCGGGGGGATGTACAATGAGCAGTTCTTC.

The chain carries TRBV5-1 and TRBJ2-1; 11 nucleotides agree with TRBD2. From germline, CDR1 is SGHRS and CDR2 YFSETQ. V dropped 3 bases and J dropped 5; count of bases not matched to a gene: 4. The CDR3 runs to 15 residues. The CDR3 reads CASSWTSGPNNEQFF. In DNA, the CDR3 is TGCGCCAGCAGCTGGACTAGCGGGCCAAACAATGAGCAGTTCTTC.

This clone has a single count. V is TRBV3-1 (or the pseudogene TRBV3-2) and J is TRBJ2-7, with 9 positions matching TRBD1. The V segment lost 4 bases and the J segment 3 bases; nucleotides outside the gene matches: 4. The CDR3 spans 14 residues. Germline V gene lookup returns CDR1 LGHDT and CDR2 YNNKEL (reference sequence). The chain's CDR3 is CASSPWDRVYEQYF. CDR3 coding DNA: TGTGCCAGCAGCCCTTGGGACAGGGTCTACGAGCAGTACTTC.

CDR3 DNA sequence: TGTGCCAGCAGCCTGGGAGCTGCGGATGAGCAGTTCTTC. Translated, it gives CASSLGAADEQFF. The chain is built from TRBV5-4 and TRBJ2-1; TRBD2 is a possible D gene (5 bases). This CDR3 has 13 residues. The germline V and J ends were trimmed by 4 bases and 8 bases, with 13 bases remaining between them. Germline CDR1 SGHNT, CDR2 YYREEE (reference sequence).

This clone was observed a single time. This rearrangement joins TRBV6-5 to TRBJ2-7; D not certain. The CDR3 is 13 amino acids. Germline V gene sequence: CDR1 MNHEY, CDR2 SVGAGI. V gave up 3 bases and J gave up 0 bases, with 6 bases separating them. CDR3 residues: CASSYSYSYEQYF. The DNA of the CDR3 is TGTGCCAGCAGTTATAGTTACTCCTACGAGCAGTACTTC.

This chain connects TRBV7-6 to TRBJ2-2, with 9 bases identical to TRBD1. The CDR3 covers 15 residues. CDR1 is SGHVS and CDR2 is FNYEAQ in the germline V gene. J lost 5 bases, V lost 5 bases, and 6 bases had no gene match. The CDR3 is CASSLGGQGTGELFF. The CDR3 bases are TGTGCCAGCAGCCTGGGAGGACAGGGGACCGGGGAGCTGTTTTTT.

The chain is built from TRBV3-1 (or the pseudogene TRBV3-2) and TRBJ2-1; maybe TRBD2 (6 bases). The V gene lost 5 bases and the J gene lost 7 bases, with 12 bases spanning the gap. Germline CDR1 LGHDT, CDR2 YNNKEL (reference sequence). CDR3 length: 13 residues. The DNA for the CDR3 is TGTGCCAGCAGCGCGGGACTTCCGAATGAGCAGTTCTTC. Its translation is CASSAGLPNEQFF.

The chain employs TRBV3-1 (or the pseudogene TRBV3-2) and TRBJ2-3; 8 bases agree with TRBD2. CDR1 and CDR2 from the germline V gene are LGHDT and YNNKEL (reference sequence). CDR3 size: 17 residues. V was pared by 1 base and J by 0 bases, with 6 bases of the junction left unmatched. The CDR3 DNA reads TGTGCCAGCAGCCAAGTGGCACTAGCGGTGAGCACAGATACGCAGTATTTT. Translated: CASSQVALAVSTDTQYF.

The chain recombines TRBV5-1 with TRBJ1-2; D is ambiguous. V was trimmed by 0 bases and J by 8 bases, leaving 11 bases between them. Germline assignment: CDR1 SGHRS and CDR2 YFSETQ. This CDR3 comprises 13 residues. CDR3 sequence: CASSLVSGQGYTF. The CDR3 DNA reads as TGCGCCAGCAGCTTGGTATCGGGTCAAGGCTACACCTTC.

This chain uses TRBV25-1 with TRBJ2-7, with 10 nucleotides matching TRBD1. J gave up 3 bases and V 7 bases, and 6 bases lay outside the gene matches. The CDR3 is 14 amino acids. Germline CDR1 and CDR2: MGHDK and SYGVNS. In nucleotides, the CDR3 is TGTGCCAGCACTCATGGGACAGGGGACTACGAGCAGTACTTC. Encoded protein: CASTHGTGDYEQYF.

This rearrangement joins TRBV3-1 (or the pseudogene TRBV3-2) to TRBJ2-7, with 8 positions matching TRBD2. From germline, CDR1 is LGHDT and CDR2 YNNKEL (reference sequence). After removal of 5 bases from V and 2 bases from J, the junction contained 11 bases not matched to a gene. The CDR3 runs to 16 residues. CDR3 in DNA: TGTGCCAGCAGCGGTACCGGGACTAGTACCGCCTACGAGCAGTACTTC. Translation gives CASSGTGTSTAYEQYF.

The rearrangement joins TRBV6-5 to TRBJ2-3, with D maybe TRBD2 (6 bases). The V gene's germline CDR1 is MNHEY and CDR2 SVGAGI. This CDR3 spans 13 amino acids. V lost 8 bases to trimming and J lost 0 bases, with 9 bases between them. CDR3 sequence: CASGLTSTDTQYF. For the CDR3, the DNA is TGTGCCAGCGGACTAACTAGCACAGATACGCAGTATTTT.

The chain links TRBV10-3 to TRBJ2-3, with D maybe TRBD2 (6 bases). This CDR3 spans 12 amino acids. The V gene's germline CDR1 is ENHRY and CDR2 SYGVKD. V was trimmed by 10 bases and J by 0 bases, leaving 8 bases between them. CDR3 amino acids: CATGTSTDTQYF. CDR3 DNA sequence: TGTGCCACCGGGACTAGCACAGATACGCAGTATTTT.

The rearrangement links TRBV4-1 to TRBJ2-3, with 9 bases aligning to TRBD2. V was clipped by 5 bases and J by 6 bases; unmatched bases: 15. CDR3 size: 17 residues. The germline gives CDR1 MGHRA, CDR2 YSYEKL. The CDR3 sequence is CASSTDLAGVRWDTQYF. DNA for the CDR3: TGCGCCAGCAGCACGGACTTAGCGGGAGTTCGATGGGATACGCAGTATTTT.

The J gene is TRBJ1-5, the V gene TRBV19; no firm D call. The CDR3 loop spans 14 amino acids. V was trimmed by 7 bases and J by 0 bases, leaving 10 bases between them. The germline V gene encodes CDR1 LNHDA and CDR2 SQIVND (reference sequence). For the CDR3, the DNA is TGTGCCAGTAACAGCGGCAATAGCAATCAGCCCCAGCATTTT. It translates to CASNSGNSNQPQHF.